This TCR beta chain was documented in a study of lymphopenia after photon versus proton radiotherapy. Profiling relied on immunoSEQ multiplex PCR, and the TCRdb table lists in-frame clones only, not all of them. In the table there are roughly 30,000 clones, over 75% of which are singletons. This CDR3 spans 16 amino acids. The V gene lost 1 base and the J gene lost 5 bases, with 14 bases spanning the gap. Germline V lookup: CDR1 SGHVS, CDR2 FQNEAQ. This clone came up once. The antigen remains unidentified. Study findings and constraints: A bigger post-nadir fall in TCR diversity correlated inversely with survival time in deceased patients. After lymphocyte nadir, photon-treated repertoires showed oligoclonal expansion, especially CD8+ Temra. Photon-treated patients lost naive T cells and TCR diversity; proton-treated stayed stable.

The source material was peripheral blood, sampled from a patient treated with photon-based radiotherapy. The sequence was obtained from a man in his forties or fifties with gastric cancer. This chain uses TRBV7-8 with TRBJ1-4; D is unclear. CDR3 nucleotide sequence: TGTGCCAGCAGCTTAGGCCTGGCAGGACTGAATGAAAAACTGTTTTTT. Its protein is CASSLGLAGLNEKLFF.